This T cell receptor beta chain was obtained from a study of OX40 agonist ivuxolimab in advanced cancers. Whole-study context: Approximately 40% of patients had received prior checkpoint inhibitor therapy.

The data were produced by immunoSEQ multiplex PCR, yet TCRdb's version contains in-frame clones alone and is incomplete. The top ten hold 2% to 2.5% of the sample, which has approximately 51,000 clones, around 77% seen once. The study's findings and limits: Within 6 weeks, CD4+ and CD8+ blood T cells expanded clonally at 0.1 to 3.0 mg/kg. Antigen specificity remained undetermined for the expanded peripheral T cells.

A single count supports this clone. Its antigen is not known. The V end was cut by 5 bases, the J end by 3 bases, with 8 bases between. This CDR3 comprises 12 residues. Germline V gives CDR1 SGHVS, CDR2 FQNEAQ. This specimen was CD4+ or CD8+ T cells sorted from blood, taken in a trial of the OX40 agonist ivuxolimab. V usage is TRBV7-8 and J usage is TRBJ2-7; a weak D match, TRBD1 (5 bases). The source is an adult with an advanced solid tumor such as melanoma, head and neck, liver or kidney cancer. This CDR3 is CASSGTGYEQYF. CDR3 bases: TGTGCCAGCAGCGGCACAGGCTACGAGCAGTACTTC.